This TCR beta chain appears in the sequencing data of a study of blood T cell repertoires in COVID-19. Sequenced by immunoSEQ multiplex PCR; TCRdb stores in-frame clones only, minus some. The sample shows 75,000 to 100,000 clones, 65% to 85% of them seen only once. In the case of this clone: The junction departs from germline at one end; a sequencing error may be responsible.

Germline CDR1 reads SGHTA; CDR2 reads FQGNSA. The CDR3 totals 13 residues. The source material was peripheral blood. J is TRBJ2-1 and V is TRBV7-2, with 9 bases that match TRBD2. The source of this sequence is a woman at least 80 years old with acute or convalescent COVID-19. The CDR3 DNA sequence: TGTGCCAGCAGCGTAGCGGGAGTAAATGAGCAGTTCTTC. This codes for CASSVAGVNEQFF.